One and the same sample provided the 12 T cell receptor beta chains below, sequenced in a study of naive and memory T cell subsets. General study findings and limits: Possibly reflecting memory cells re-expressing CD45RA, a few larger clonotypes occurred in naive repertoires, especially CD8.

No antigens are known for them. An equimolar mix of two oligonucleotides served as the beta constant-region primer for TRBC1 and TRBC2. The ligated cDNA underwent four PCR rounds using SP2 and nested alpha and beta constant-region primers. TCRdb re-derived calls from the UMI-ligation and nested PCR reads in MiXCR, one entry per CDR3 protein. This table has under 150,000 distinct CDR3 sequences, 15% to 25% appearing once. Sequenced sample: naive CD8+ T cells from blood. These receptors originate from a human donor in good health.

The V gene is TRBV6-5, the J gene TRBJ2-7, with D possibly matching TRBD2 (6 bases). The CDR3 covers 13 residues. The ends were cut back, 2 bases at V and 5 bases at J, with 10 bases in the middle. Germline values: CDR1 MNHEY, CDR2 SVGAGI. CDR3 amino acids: CASSYGGINEQYF. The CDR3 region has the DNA TGTGCCAGCAGTTACGGCGGGATCAACGAGCAGTACTTC.

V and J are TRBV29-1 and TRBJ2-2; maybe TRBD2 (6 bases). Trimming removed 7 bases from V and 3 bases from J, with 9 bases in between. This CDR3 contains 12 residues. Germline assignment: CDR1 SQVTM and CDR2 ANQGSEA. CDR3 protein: CSAWGDTGELFF. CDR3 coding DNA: TGCAGCGCCTGGGGGGACACCGGGGAGCTGTTTTTT.

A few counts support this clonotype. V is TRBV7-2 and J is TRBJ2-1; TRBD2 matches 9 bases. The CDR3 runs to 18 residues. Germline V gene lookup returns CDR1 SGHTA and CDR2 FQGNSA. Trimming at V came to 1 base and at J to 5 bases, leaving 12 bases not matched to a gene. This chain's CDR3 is CASSLVLSGGPKDNEQFF. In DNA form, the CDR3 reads TGTGCCAGCAGCTTAGTCCTTAGCGGGGGCCCGAAGGACAATGAGCAGTTCTTC.

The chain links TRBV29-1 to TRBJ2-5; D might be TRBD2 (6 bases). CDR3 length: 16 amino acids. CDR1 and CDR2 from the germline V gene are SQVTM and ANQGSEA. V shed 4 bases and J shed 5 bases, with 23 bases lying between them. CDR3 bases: TGCAGCGTTGTTGGATGGCTAGCCAATCGGGGGGAGACCCAGTACTTC. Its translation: CSVVGWLANRGETQYF.

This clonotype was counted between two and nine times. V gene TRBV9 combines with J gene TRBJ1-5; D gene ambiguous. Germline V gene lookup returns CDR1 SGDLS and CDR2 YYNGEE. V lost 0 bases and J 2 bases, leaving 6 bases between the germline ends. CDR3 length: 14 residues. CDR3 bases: TGTGCCAGCAGCGTAGAGGGCGGCAATCAGCCCCAGCATTTT. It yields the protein CASSVEGGNQPQHF.

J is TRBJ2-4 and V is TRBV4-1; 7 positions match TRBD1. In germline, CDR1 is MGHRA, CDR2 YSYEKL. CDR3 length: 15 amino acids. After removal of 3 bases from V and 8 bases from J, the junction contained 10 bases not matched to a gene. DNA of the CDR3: TGCGCCAGCAGCCAGGTGACGACAGGGTTAGACATTCAGTACTTC. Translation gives CASSQVTTGLDIQYF.

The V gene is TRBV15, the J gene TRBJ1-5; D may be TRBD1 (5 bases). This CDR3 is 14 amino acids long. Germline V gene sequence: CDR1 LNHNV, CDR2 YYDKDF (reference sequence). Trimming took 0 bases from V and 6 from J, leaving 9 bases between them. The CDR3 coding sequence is TGTGCCACCAGCAGAGACAGGGCGGGTCAGCCCCAGCATTTT. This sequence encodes CATSRDRAGQPQHF.

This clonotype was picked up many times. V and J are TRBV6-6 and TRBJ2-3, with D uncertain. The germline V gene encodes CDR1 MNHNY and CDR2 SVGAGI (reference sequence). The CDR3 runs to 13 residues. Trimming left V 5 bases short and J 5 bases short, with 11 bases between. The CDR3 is CASSLQTRDTQYF. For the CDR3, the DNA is TGTGCCAGCAGTCTACAAACTCGAGATACGCAGTATTTT.

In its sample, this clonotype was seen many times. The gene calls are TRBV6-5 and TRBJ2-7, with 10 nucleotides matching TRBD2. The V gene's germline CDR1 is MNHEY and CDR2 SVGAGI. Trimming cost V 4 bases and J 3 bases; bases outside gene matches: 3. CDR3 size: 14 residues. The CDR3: CASSSLAGVYEQYF. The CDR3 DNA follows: TGTGCCAGCAGTTCCCTAGCGGGAGTCTACGAGCAGTACTTC.

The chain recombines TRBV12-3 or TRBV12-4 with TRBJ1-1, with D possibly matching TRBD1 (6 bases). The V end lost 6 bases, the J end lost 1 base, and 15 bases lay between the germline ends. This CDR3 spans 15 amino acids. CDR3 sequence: CASSPPGTPNTEAFF. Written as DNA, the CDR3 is TGTGCCAGCAGCCCCCCGGGGACACCGAACACTGAAGCTTTCTTT.

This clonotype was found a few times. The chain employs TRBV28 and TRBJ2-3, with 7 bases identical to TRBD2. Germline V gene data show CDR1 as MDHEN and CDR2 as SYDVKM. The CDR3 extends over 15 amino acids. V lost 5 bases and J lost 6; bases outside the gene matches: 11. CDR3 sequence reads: CASSGRVLDSDTQYF. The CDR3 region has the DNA TGTGCCAGCAGTGGGAGGGTATTAGACTCGGATACGCAGTATTTT.

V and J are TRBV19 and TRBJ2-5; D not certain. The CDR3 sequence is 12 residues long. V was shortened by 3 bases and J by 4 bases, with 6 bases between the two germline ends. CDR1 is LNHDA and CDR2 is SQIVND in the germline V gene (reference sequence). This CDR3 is CASSMGGETQYF. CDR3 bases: TGTGCCAGTAGTATGGGTGGAGAGACCCAGTACTTC.